This TCR beta chain was obtained from a study of T cell responses to AZD1222 COVID-19 vaccine. Study-wide results and caveats: Distributed over spike, vaccine-associated CD4 TCRs predominated at 160-218 and 743-854. Researchers took repertoire samples only after the peak T cell response had come. At baseline, seropositivity was found in only 5 to 7 AZD1222 recipients.

Analysis merged second doses at about 4 or about 12 weeks. Per germline, CDR1 LNHDA and CDR2 SQIVND (reference sequence). The CDR3 has 15 amino acids. V trimming: 8 bases; J trimming: 6 bases; junction bases outside the gene matches: 11. In the case of this clone: Its antigen is not identified.

The assay was immunoSEQ multiplex PCR, and TCRdb's table has in-frame clones only and misses some. The sample has tens of thousands of clones; roughly 89% are singletons. Material: peripheral blood, obtained 28 days after the second AZD1222 dose. This sequence joins TRBV19 and TRBJ2-2, with 8 bases matching TRBD1. This receptor was obtained from an adult who received the AZD1222 COVID-19 vaccine. Written as DNA, the CDR3 is TGTGCCAGTGGCCTCAGGGGGCGTCTGGCCGGGGAGCTGTTTTTT. Encoded protein: CASGLRGRLAGELFF. The whole variable domain, remainder taken from reference TRBV19 and TRBJ2-2, is DGGITQSPKYLFRKEGQNVTLSCEQNLNHDAMYWYRQDPGQGLRLIYYSQIVNDFQKGDIAEGYSVSREKKESFPLTVTSAQKNPTAFYLCASGLRGRLAGELFFGEGSRLTVL.